This TCR beta chain comes out of a study of shared clonotypes between healthy human individuals. Study-wide results and limits: Shared clonotypes: about 4.6% naive CD4, about 4% naive CD8, 2% to 2.5% memory CD4, more than 0.3% memory CD8.

CDR3 length: 12 residues. Deletions cut 4 bases from V and 4 bases from J, with 7 bases between. Looked up from germline, CDR1 is SNHLY and CDR2 is FYNNEI. Assay used: immunoSEQ multiplex PCR; TCRdb lists only in-frame clones, some missing. The profile shows around 350,000 clones, around 67% of them singletons. Comments on this clone: Its antigen remains unidentified.

Donors included only healthy HIV-negative adults lacking recent acute infections or vaccinations. A CD45RA+ naive subset and a CD45RA-negative memory subset were split from CD4+ cells. This TCR derives from a man aged 25-45 years in good health. The chain couples TRBV2 to TRBJ2-5; D gene unclear. Source material: memory CD4+ T cells sorted from blood. Subset noted: CD45RA-negative fraction. CDR3 in amino acids: CASSGVRETQYF. The DNA for the CDR3 is TGTGCCAGCAGTGGAGTTCGAGAGACCCAGTACTTC.